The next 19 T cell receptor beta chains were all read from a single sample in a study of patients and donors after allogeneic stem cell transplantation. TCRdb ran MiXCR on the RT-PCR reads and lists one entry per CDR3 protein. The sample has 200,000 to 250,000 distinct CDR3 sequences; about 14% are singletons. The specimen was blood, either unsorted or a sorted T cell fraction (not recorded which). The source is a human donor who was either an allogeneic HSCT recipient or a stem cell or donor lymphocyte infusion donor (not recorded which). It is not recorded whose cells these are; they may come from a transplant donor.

This CDR3 reads CASNNRQGGPLHF. DNA for the CDR3: TGTGCCAGCAATAACCGACAGGGAGGACCCCTCCACTTT. The rearrangement uses TRBV2 and TRBJ1-6; TRBD1 aligns across 7 bases. This CDR3 has 13 residues. Germline loops: CDR1 SNHLY, CDR2 FYNNEI. V gave up 7 bases and J gave up 12 bases; unmatched junction bases: 9.

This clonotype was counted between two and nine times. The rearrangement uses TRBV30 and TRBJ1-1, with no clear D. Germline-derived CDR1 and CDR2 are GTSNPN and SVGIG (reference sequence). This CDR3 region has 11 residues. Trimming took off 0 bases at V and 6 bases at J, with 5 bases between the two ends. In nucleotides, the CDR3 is TGTGCCTGGAGTGTACCCCCTGAAGCTTTCTTT. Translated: CAWSVPPEAFF.

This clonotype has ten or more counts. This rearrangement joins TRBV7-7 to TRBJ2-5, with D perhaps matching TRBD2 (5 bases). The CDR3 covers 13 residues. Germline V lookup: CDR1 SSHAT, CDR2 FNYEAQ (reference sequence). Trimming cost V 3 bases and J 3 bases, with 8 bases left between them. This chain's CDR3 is CASSLLGEETQYF. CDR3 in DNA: TGTGCCAGCAGCTTGTTGGGAGAAGAGACCCAGTACTTC.

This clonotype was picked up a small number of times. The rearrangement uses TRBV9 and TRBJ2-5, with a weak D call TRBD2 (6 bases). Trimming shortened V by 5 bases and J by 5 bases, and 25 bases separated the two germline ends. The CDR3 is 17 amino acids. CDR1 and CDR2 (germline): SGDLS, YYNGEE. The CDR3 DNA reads TGTGCCAGCAGATCACCTCGGAGGTGGGGGGTCCGGGAGACCCAGTACTTC. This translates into CASRSPRRWGVRETQYF. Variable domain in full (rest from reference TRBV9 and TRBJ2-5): DSGVTQTPKHLITATGQRVTLRCSPRSGDLSVYWYQQSLDQGLQFLIQYYNGEERAKGNILERFSAQQFPDLHSELNLSSLELGDSALYFCASRSPRRWGVRETQYFGPGTRLLVL.

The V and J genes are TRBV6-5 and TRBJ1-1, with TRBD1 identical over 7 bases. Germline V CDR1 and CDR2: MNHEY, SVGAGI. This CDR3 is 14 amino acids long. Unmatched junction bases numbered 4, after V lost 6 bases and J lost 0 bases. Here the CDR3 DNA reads TGTGCCAGCAGCTACAGGGGTATGAACACTGAAGCTTTCTTT. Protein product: CASSYRGMNTEAFF.

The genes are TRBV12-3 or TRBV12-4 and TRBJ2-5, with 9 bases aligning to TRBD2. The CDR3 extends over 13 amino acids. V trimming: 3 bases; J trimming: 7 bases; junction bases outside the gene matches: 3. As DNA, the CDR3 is TGTGCCAGCAGTTTGGGTAGCGGGGGGACCCAGTACTTC. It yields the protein CASSLGSGGTQYF.

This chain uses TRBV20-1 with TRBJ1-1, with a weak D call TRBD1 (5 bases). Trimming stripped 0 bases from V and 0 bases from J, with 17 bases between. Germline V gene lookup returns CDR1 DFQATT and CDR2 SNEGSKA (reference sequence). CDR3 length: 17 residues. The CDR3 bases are TGCAGTGCTAGAGATAGTCTTCGGGGGTTGGTGAACACTGAAGCTTTCTTT. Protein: CSARDSLRGLVNTEAFF.

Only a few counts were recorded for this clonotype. This CDR3 reads CATAGRYEKLFF. Here the CDR3 DNA reads TGTGCCACCGCGGGACGGTACGAAAAACTGTTTTTT. The V gene is TRBV3-1, the J gene TRBJ1-4, with D possibly being TRBD1 (5 bases). The CDR3 has 12 residues. The germline gives CDR1 LGHDT, CDR2 YNNKEL (reference sequence). V lost 10 bases and J lost 8, with 14 bases in between.

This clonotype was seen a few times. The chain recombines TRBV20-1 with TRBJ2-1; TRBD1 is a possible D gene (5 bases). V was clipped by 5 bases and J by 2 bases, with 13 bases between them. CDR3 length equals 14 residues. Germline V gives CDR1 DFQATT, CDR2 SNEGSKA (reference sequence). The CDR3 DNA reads TGCAGTGCTGGCGCAGTGGACACCTACAATGAGCAGTTCTTC. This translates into CSAGAVDTYNEQFF.

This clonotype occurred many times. The CDR3 DNA reads TGTGCCAGCAGCTTTAAACCGGGACTTCCTTTGGAGCAGTACTTC. As protein: CASSFKPGLPLEQYF. The chain combines TRBV5-5 with TRBJ2-7, with D possibly being TRBD2 (6 bases). The CDR3 extends over 15 amino acids. Germline CDR1 is SGHKS and CDR2 is YYEKEE (reference sequence). Trimming removed 2 bases from V and 7 bases from J, with 19 bases in between. Full variable domain (remainder filled in from reference TRBV5-5 and TRBJ2-7): DAGVTQSPTHLIKTRGQQVTLRCSPISGHKSVSWYQQVLGQGPQFIFQYYEKEERGRGNFPDRFSARQFPNYSSELNVNALLLGDSALYLCASSFKPGLPLEQYFGPGTRLTVT.

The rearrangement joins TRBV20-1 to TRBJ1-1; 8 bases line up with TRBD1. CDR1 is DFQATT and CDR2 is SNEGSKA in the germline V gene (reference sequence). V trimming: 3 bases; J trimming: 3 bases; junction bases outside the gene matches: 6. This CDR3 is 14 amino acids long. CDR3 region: CSARFQGAYTEAFF. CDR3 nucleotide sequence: TGCAGTGCTAGGTTCCAGGGGGCTTACACTGAAGCTTTCTTT.

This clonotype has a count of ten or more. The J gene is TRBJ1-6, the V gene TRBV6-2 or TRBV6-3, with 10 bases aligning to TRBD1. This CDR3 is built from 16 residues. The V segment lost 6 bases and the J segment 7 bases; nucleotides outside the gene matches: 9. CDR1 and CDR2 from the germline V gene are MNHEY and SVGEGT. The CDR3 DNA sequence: TGTGCCAGCAGACGGCCGGGACAGGGGCAAAATTCACCCCTCCACTTT. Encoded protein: CASRRPGQGQNSPLHF.

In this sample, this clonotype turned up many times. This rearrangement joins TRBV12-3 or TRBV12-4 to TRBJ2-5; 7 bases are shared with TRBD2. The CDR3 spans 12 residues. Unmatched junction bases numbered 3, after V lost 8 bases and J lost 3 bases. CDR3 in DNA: TGTGCCAGCCGGGACTACGAAGAGACCCAGTACTTC. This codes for CASRDYEETQYF.

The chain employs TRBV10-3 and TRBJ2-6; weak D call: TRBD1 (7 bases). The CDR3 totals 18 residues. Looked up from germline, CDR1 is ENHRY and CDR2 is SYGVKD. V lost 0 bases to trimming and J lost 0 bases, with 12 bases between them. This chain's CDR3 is CAISESAGGSSGANVLTF. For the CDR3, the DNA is TGTGCCATCAGTGAGTCTGCAGGGGGGAGCTCTGGGGCCAACGTCCTGACTTTC.

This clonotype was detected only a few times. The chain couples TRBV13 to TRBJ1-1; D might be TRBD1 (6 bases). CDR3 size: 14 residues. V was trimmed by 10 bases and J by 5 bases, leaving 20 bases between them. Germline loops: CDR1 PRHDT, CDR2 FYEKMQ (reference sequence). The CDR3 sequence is CATAPGQRGTEAFF. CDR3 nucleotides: TGTGCCACCGCCCCGGGACAACGGGGTACTGAAGCTTTCTTT.

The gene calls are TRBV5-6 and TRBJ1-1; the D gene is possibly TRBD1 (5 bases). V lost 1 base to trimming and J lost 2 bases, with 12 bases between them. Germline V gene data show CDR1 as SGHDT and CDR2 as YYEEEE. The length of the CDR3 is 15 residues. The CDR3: CASSLRAGLNTEAFF. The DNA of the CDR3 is TGTGCCAGCAGCTTGCGAGCAGGGCTAAACACTGAAGCTTTCTTT.

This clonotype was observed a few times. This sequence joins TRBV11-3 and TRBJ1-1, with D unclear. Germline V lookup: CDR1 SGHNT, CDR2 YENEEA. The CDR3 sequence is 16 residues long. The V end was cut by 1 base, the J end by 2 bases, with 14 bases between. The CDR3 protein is CASSLVTRWANTEAFF. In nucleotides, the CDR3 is TGTGCCAGCAGCTTAGTTACCCGGTGGGCTAACACTGAAGCTTTCTTT.

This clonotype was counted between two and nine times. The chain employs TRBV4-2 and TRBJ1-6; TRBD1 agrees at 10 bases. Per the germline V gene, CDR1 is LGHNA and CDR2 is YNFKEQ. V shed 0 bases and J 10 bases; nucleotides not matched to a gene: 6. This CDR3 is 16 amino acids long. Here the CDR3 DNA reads TGTGCCAGCAGCCAAGATTGGACAGGGGGGATCTCACCCCTCCACTTT. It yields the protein CASSQDWTGGISPLHF.

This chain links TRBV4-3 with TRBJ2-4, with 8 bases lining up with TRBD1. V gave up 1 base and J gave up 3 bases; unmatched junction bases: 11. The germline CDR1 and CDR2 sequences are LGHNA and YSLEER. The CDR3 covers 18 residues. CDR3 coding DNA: TGCGCCAGCAGCCAAGGGGCTGACAGGGGTCTGGTCAAAAACATTCAGTACTTC. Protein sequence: CASSQGADRGLVKNIQYF.